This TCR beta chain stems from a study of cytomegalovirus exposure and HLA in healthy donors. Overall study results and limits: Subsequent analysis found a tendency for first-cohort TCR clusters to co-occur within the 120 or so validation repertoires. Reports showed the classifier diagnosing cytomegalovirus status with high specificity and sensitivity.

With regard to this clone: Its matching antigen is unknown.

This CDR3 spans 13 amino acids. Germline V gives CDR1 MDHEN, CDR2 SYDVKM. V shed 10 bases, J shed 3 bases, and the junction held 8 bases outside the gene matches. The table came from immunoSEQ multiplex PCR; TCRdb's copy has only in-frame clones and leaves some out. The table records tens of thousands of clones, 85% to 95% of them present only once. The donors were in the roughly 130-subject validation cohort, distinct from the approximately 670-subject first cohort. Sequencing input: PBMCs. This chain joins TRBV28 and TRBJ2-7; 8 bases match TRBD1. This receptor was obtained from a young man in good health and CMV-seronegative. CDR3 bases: TGTGCCATTTCTGAGGGACAGGACTACGAGCAGTACTTC. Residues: CAISEGQDYEQYF.